This T cell receptor beta chain originates from a study of Graves' ophthalmopathy and Graves' hyperthyroidism. Notes on the study in general: The model forecast ophthalmopathy progression, reaching about 70% sensitivity and less than 75% specificity.

This clonotype was detected ten times or more. No antigen is known for it. Using RNA transcripts, the TCR beta CDR3 regions were amplified. The first-round RT-PCR employed HTBI primers together with the Qiagen OneStep RT-PCR kit. A multiplex PCR was then performed as the second round. TCRdb called the multiplex PCR reads again in MiXCR, with one record for every CDR3 protein. The sample holds more than 1,000,000 distinct CDR3 sequences; about 38% are singletons and the top ten take around 10%. Sequences were obtained from peripheral blood or thyroid tissue (not recorded which). This TCR derives from an adult man with Graves' hyperthyroidism.

The CDR3 loop is CASTSPGANEKLFF. Written as DNA, the CDR3 is TGTGCCAGCACATCCCCAGGGGCTAATGAAAAACTGTTTTTT. The chain is built from TRBV7-9 and TRBJ1-4, with D possibly being TRBD1 (6 bases). The CDR3 runs 14 residues. Germline CDR1 is SEHNR and CDR2 is FQNEAQ (reference sequence). Between the trimmed V and J ends, which lost 7 bases and 3 bases, there was a span of 12 bases.